This T cell receptor (beta chain) is drawn from a study of T cell responses to AZD1222 COVID-19 vaccine. Regarding the study as a whole: Spike as a whole was targeted by vaccine-associated CD4 TCRs, dominant at 160-218 and 743-854. Only a handful of people who got AZD1222 tested seropositive at baseline. Sampled repertoires all dated from after the peak T cell response.

The J segment lost 1 base and the V segment lost 7 bases, leaving 2 bases of the junction unmatched. This CDR3 spans 14 amino acids. Germline CDR1 is MNHEY and CDR2 is SVGAGI. Assay used: immunoSEQ multiplex PCR; TCRdb lists only in-frame clones, some missing. The sample includes about 94,000 clones, 75% to 90% of them seen just once. The count of this clone is one. The antigen is unknown. The V and J genes are TRBV6-5 and TRBJ2-3; 10 bases match TRBD2. This receptor was obtained from an adult who received the AZD1222 COVID-19 vaccine. The sample in question was peripheral blood, obtained 28 days after the second AZD1222 dose. The CDR3 DNA reads as TGTGCCAGCATTACTAGCGGGGGCACAGATACGCAGTATTTT. Residues: CASITSGGTDTQYF.